These T cell receptor beta chains were read from a single sample in a study of beta chain features in type 1 diabetes. TCRdb's table, derived via immunoSEQ multiplex PCR, lists solely in-frame clones and lacks some. The sample lists 45,000 to 65,000 clones; approximately 52% were seen once. Sequenced input: Tregs from blood. The receptors derive from a woman aged 40 to 49 with type 1 diabetes. The CDR3 runs from the conserved cysteine through the conserved F or W. Fields, in order: V gene, J gene, clone size, D gene, CDR3 protein, CDR3 DNA. The D gene is left open where the match is weak. A clone size is listed for some rows: how often the clone was seen (once, few, many), or a class if it is expanded.

v_gene: TRBV15; j_gene: TRBJ1-2; abundance: NA; d_gene: NA; CDR3aa: CATSRGGTLNYGYTF; CDR3nt: TGTGCCACCAGCAGAGGTGGGACACTTAACTATGGCTACACCTTC
v_gene: TRBV10-3; j_gene: TRBJ2-7; abundance: NA; d_gene: TRBD2; CDR3aa: CAISGQGRGAYEQYF; CDR3nt: TGTGCCATCAGTGGTCAGGGCCGGGGGGCCTACGAGCAGTACTTC
v_gene: TRBV30; j_gene: TRBJ1-3; abundance: NA; d_gene: NA; CDR3aa: CAWRVTGTGNTIYF; CDR3nt: TGTGCCTGGAGAGTTACAGGTACTGGAAACACCATATATTTT
v_gene: TRBV7-9; j_gene: TRBJ1-1; abundance: once; d_gene: TRBD1; CDR3aa: CASRTGVNTEAFF; CDR3nt: TGTGCCAGTCGGACAGGGGTGAACACTGAAGCTTTCTTT
v_gene: TRBV9; j_gene: TRBJ2-1; abundance: NA; d_gene: TRBD2; CDR3aa: CASSVRLALNEQFF; CDR3nt: TGTGCCAGCAGCGTGAGACTAGCGCTCAATGAGCAGTTCTTC
v_gene: TRBV7-3; j_gene: TRBJ2-1; abundance: NA; d_gene: TRBD2; CDR3aa: CAGSSLGTSGGPGSYNEQFF; CDR3nt: TGTGCCGGCAGCTCCCTGGGGACTAGCGGGGGGCCGGGATCCTACAATGAGCAGTTCTTC
v_gene: TRBV5-1; j_gene: TRBJ2-7; abundance: NA; d_gene: NA; CDR3aa: CASSLGGLPSEKYF; CDR3nt: TGCGCCAGCAGCTTGGGGGGACTCCCGTCCGAGAAGTACTTC
v_gene: TRBV28; j_gene: TRBJ2-1; abundance: few; d_gene: TRBD2; CDR3aa: CAHRGDSYNEQFF; CDR3nt: TGTGCCCATCGGGGGGACTCCTACAATGAGCAGTTCTTC
v_gene: TRBV2; j_gene: TRBJ2-6; abundance: NA; d_gene: TRBD1; CDR3aa: CASRPGQGISGANVLTF; CDR3nt: TGTGCCAGCAGGCCAGGACAGGGGATCTCTGGGGCCAACGTCCTGACTTTC
v_gene: TRBV4-2; j_gene: TRBJ1-2; abundance: NA; d_gene: NA; CDR3aa: CASSQDGRGGLDGYTF; CDR3nt: TGTGCCAGCAGCCAAGACGGACGTGGAGGGCTTGATGGCTACACCTTC
v_gene: TRBV7-3; j_gene: TRBJ1-1; abundance: NA; d_gene: NA; CDR3aa: CASSLGGQHTEAFF; CDR3nt: TGTGCCAGCAGCTTGGGCGGACAGCACACTGAAGCTTTCTTT
v_gene: TRBV6-1; j_gene: TRBJ2-3; abundance: few; d_gene: NA; CDR3aa: CASRKTDTDTQYF; CDR3nt: TGTGCCAGCAGGAAGACAGACACAGATACGCAGTATTTT
v_gene: TRBV30; j_gene: TRBJ2-3; abundance: NA; d_gene: TRBD2; CDR3aa: CASQRETADTQYF; CDR3nt: TGTGCCTCCCAGCGGGAGACTGCAGATACGCAGTATTTT
v_gene: TRBV7-9; j_gene: TRBJ2-5; abundance: NA; d_gene: TRBD1; CDR3aa: CASSLGDSLGRETQYF; CDR3nt: TGTGCCAGCAGCTTAGGGGACAGCCTGGGAAGAGAGACCCAGTACTTC
v_gene: TRBV27; j_gene: TRBJ1-5; abundance: few; d_gene: NA; CDR3aa: CASSLLGARNQPQHF; CDR3nt: TGTGCCAGCAGTTTATTGGGGGCGCGGAATCAGCCCCAGCATTTT
v_gene: TRBV18; j_gene: TRBJ1-1; abundance: NA; d_gene: NA; CDR3aa: CASSPRTALNTEAFF; CDR3nt: TGTGCCAGCTCACCACGGACAGCCTTGAACACTGAAGCTTTCTTT
v_gene: TRBV6-1; j_gene: TRBJ2-5; abundance: NA; d_gene: NA; CDR3aa: CASSEGYRAVGYF; CDR3nt: TGTGCCAGCAGTGAAGGCTACAGGGCGGTCGGGTACTTC
v_gene: TRBV6-1; j_gene: TRBJ1-5; abundance: NA; d_gene: NA; CDR3aa: CASSDPLGGAGQPQHF; CDR3nt: TGTGCCAGCAGTGACCCCCTCGGGGGGGCAGGTCAGCCCCAGCATTTT
v_gene: TRBV9; j_gene: TRBJ1-2; abundance: few; d_gene: NA; CDR3aa: CASSVDPGQSGYTF; CDR3nt: TGTGCCAGCAGCGTAGACCCCGGACAGTCCGGATACACCTTC
v_gene: TRBV5-4; j_gene: TRBJ2-7; abundance: NA; d_gene: TRBD2; CDR3aa: CASSPGLALSYEQYF; CDR3nt: TGTGCCAGCAGCCCCGGACTAGCGCTCTCCTACGAGCAGTACTTC
v_gene: TRBV28; j_gene: TRBJ1-2; abundance: few; d_gene: NA; CDR3aa: CASRQGVTYGYTF; CDR3nt: TGTGCCAGCCGCCAAGGGGTCACCTATGGCTACACCTTC
v_gene: TRBV7-8; j_gene: TRBJ2-7; abundance: NA; d_gene: TRBD1; CDR3aa: CASSLAWTGISYEQYF; CDR3nt: TGTGCCAGCAGCTTAGCTTGGACAGGGATCTCCTACGAGCAGTACTTC
v_gene: TRBV29-1; j_gene: TRBJ2-1; abundance: once; d_gene: TRBD2; CDR3aa: CSVPTSGRPREFF; CDR3nt: TGCAGCGTCCCTACTAGCGGGAGACCCCGGGAGTTCTTC
v_gene: TRBV19; j_gene: TRBJ2-1; abundance: NA; d_gene: TRBD2; CDR3aa: CASNPGRGYNEQFF; CDR3nt: TGTGCCAGTAACCCCGGGAGGGGGTACAATGAGCAGTTCTTC
v_gene: TRBV18; j_gene: TRBJ2-1; abundance: NA; d_gene: TRBD2; CDR3aa: CASSTSGRHLHEQFF; CDR3nt: TGTGCCAGCTCAACTAGCGGGAGGCATTTGCATGAGCAGTTCTTC
v_gene: TRBV4-3; j_gene: TRBJ1-1; abundance: NA; d_gene: NA; CDR3aa: CASSQGGNTEAFF; CDR3nt: TGCGCCAGCAGCCAAGGAGGGAACACTGAAGCTTTCTTT
v_gene: TRBV4-2; j_gene: TRBJ2-3; abundance: NA; d_gene: NA; CDR3aa: CASSQGEGGTDTQYF; CDR3nt: TGTGCCAGCAGCCAAGGCGAAGGGGGTACAGATACGCAGTATTTT
v_gene: TRBV5-6; j_gene: TRBJ2-2; abundance: few; d_gene: TRBD1; CDR3aa: CASSQGQLNTGELFF; CDR3nt: TGTGCCAGCAGCCAGGGACAGCTTAACACCGGGGAGCTGTTTTTT
v_gene: TRBV5-1; j_gene: TRBJ2-2; abundance: NA; d_gene: NA; CDR3aa: CASSLEQTNTGELFF; CDR3nt: TGCGCCAGCAGCTTGGAACAGACGAACACCGGGGAGCTGTTTTTT
v_gene: TRBV7-8; j_gene: TRBJ1-3; abundance: NA; d_gene: NA; CDR3aa: CASSLTRQSPIYF; CDR3nt: TGTGCCAGCAGCTTAACCCGACAGTCCCCCATATATTTT
v_gene: TRBV5-1; j_gene: TRBJ1-1; abundance: NA; d_gene: NA; CDR3aa: CASSSGAGAFF; CDR3nt: TGCGCCAGCAGCTCAGGGGCTGGAGCTTTCTTT
v_gene: TRBV5-4; j_gene: TRBJ1-3; abundance: few; d_gene: TRBD1; CDR3aa: CASSSGTAGNTIYF; CDR3nt: TGTGCCAGCAGCTCCGGGACAGCTGGAAACACCATATATTTT
v_gene: TRBV30; j_gene: TRBJ2-1; abundance: NA; d_gene: TRBD2; CDR3aa: CAWSNPGAGGLFF; CDR3nt: TGTGCCTGGAGTAATCCGGGAGCGGGAGGCCTCTTCTTC
v_gene: TRBV5-6; j_gene: TRBJ2-1; abundance: NA; d_gene: NA; CDR3aa: CASSLVANEQFF; CDR3nt: TGTGCCAGCAGCTTGGTAGCGAATGAGCAGTTCTTC
v_gene: TRBV10-3; j_gene: TRBJ2-7; abundance: NA; d_gene: TRBD1; CDR3aa: CAISEDDRGTGVDEQYF; CDR3nt: TGTGCCATCAGTGAGGACGACAGGGGGACGGGGGTTGACGAGCAGTACTTC
v_gene: TRBV19; j_gene: TRBJ1-1; abundance: few; d_gene: NA; CDR3aa: CASSGTANTEAFF; CDR3nt: TGTGCCAGCAGCGGGACGGCGAACACTGAAGCTTTCTTT
v_gene: TRBV7-8; j_gene: TRBJ1-4; abundance: NA; d_gene: NA; CDR3aa: CASSFSDTNEKLFF; CDR3nt: TGTGCCAGCAGCTTTAGCGATACTAATGAAAAACTGTTTTTT
v_gene: TRBV5-4; j_gene: TRBJ1-3; abundance: NA; d_gene: TRBD1; CDR3aa: CASSLKTGETYSGNTIYF; CDR3nt: TGTGCCAGCAGCTTGAAGACAGGGGAGACCTACTCTGGAAACACCATATATTTT
v_gene: TRBV27; j_gene: TRBJ2-7; abundance: NA; d_gene: NA; CDR3aa: CASSLSPRSEQYF; CDR3nt: TGTGCCAGCAGTTTATCGCCCAGATCCGAGCAGTACTTC
v_gene: TRBV5-1; j_gene: TRBJ1-4; abundance: NA; d_gene: TRBD1; CDR3aa: CASSLTGGGEKLFF; CDR3nt: TGCGCCAGCAGCTTGACAGGGGGCGGCGAAAAACTGTTTTTT
v_gene: TRBV4-3; j_gene: TRBJ1-2; abundance: NA; d_gene: NA; CDR3aa: CASSQDLGRQAAGYTF; CDR3nt: TGCGCCAGCAGCCAAGATCTCGGCAGACAAGCTGCTGGCTACACCTTC
v_gene: TRBV29-1; j_gene: TRBJ1-5; abundance: NA; d_gene: TRBD1; CDR3aa: CSAGTGNQPQHF; CDR3nt: TGCAGCGCAGGGACAGGGAATCAGCCCCAGCATTTT